Each of the 32 T cell receptor beta chains below was sequenced from the same sample in a study of post-analysis software for immune sequencing data. Study findings and constraints: Among 4 or 5 TRBV segments more frequent in patients than controls were TRBV5-6, TRBV5-1 and TRBV20-1.

Tagging with unique molecular identifiers was a feature of the TCR beta cDNA libraries. TCRdb ran MiXCR on the PCR reads and lists one entry per CDR3 protein. The sample holds hundreds of thousands of distinct CDR3 sequences; less than 45% are singletons and the top ten take roughly an eighth. No antigen has been identified for these receptors. What was sequenced was blood. The receptors derive from a girl under 18 with multiple sclerosis.

The chain is built from TRBV6-1 and TRBJ2-1, with 11 bases fitting TRBD2. From germline, CDR1 is MNHNS and CDR2 SASEGT. The length of the CDR3 is 14 residues. With 2 bases clipped from V and 12 bases from J, the junction kept 6 bases outside the gene matches. This chain's CDR3 is CASSERGLAERQFF. DNA for the CDR3: TGTGCCAGCAGTGAACGGGGACTAGCGGAACGGCAGTTCTTC.

The V and J genes are TRBV20-1 and TRBJ1-1; TRBD1 is a possible D gene (5 bases). The CDR3 covers 13 residues. V was trimmed by 5 bases and J by 6 bases, leaving 16 bases between them. Per germline, CDR1 DFQATT and CDR2 SNEGSKA (reference sequence). CDR3 in amino acids: CSASDRPRAEAFF. The CDR3 DNA sequence: TGCAGTGCTTCCGACAGACCTAGAGCTGAAGCTTTCTTT.

This clonotype occurred once. The chain employs TRBV20-1 and TRBJ2-5, with 8 positions matching TRBD2. The CDR3 is 15 residues long. Germline CDR1 is DFQATT and CDR2 is SNEGSKA (reference sequence). The J segment lost 11 bases and the V segment lost 3 bases, leaving 17 bases of the junction unmatched. The CDR3 protein is CSARSTGLAANEQYF. The DNA for the CDR3 is TGCAGTGCTAGGTCGACTGGACTAGCCGCAAATGAGCAGTACTTC.

V gene TRBV7-3 combines with J gene TRBJ2-3; 8 bases are shared with TRBD2. The CDR3 extends over 15 amino acids. In germline, CDR1 is SGHTA, CDR2 FQGTGA. V gave up 5 bases and J gave up 4 bases; unmatched junction bases: 8. This CDR3 reads CASSVQTRGADTQYF. The CDR3 nucleotides are TGTGCCAGCAGCGTACAGACGCGGGGGGCAGATACGCAGTATTTT. Combining the CDR3 with reference TRBV7-3 and TRBJ2-3 gives the whole variable domain GAGVSQTPSNKVTEKGKYVELRCDPISGHTALYWYRQSLGQGPEFLIYFQGTGAADDSGLPNDRFFAVRPEGSVSTLKIQRTERGDSAVYLCASSVQTRGADTQYFGPGTRLTVL.

The rearrangement joins TRBV28 to TRBJ2-7; D may match TRBD1 or TRBD2 (5 bases each). Looked up from germline, CDR1 is MDHEN and CDR2 is SYDVKM. V was pared by 1 base and J by 0 bases, with 10 bases between. This CDR3 comprises 15 residues. The CDR3 DNA is TGTGCCAGCAGTTTATATCCAGGGAGCTCCTACGAGCAGTACTTC. Its protein is CASSLYPGSSYEQYF.

A few counts support this clonotype. The V and J genes are TRBV6-5 and TRBJ1-2; 8 nucleotides line up with TRBD1. V lost 2 bases to trimming and J lost 8 bases; unmatched junction nucleotides: 7. The CDR3 sequence is 14 residues long. Looked up from germline, CDR1 is MNHEY and CDR2 is SVGAGI. For the CDR3, the DNA is TGTGCCAGCAGTTACGAGCAGGGGGCGCAGGGCTACACCTTC. Encoded protein: CASSYEQGAQGYTF.

CDR3 in DNA: TGTGCCAGCAGCTTGGAGGGGCGCGCCTACGAGCAGTACTTC. Translation: CASSLEGRAYEQYF. J is TRBJ2-7 and V is TRBV5-4; the D gene is possibly TRBD1 (5 bases). The germline V and J ends were trimmed by 0 bases and 2 bases, with 9 bases remaining between them. Germline values: CDR1 SGHNT, CDR2 YYREEE (reference sequence). The CDR3 covers 14 residues.

The CDR3 DNA reads TGTGCCAGCAGTGCCTGGGACGGTTCTAGCACAGATACGCAGTATTTT. It is translated as CASSAWDGSSTDTQYF. This sequence joins TRBV6-4 and TRBJ2-3, with D perhaps matching TRBD1 or TRBD2 (5 bases each). Germline CDR1 is MRHNA and CDR2 is SNTAGT. The CDR3 consists of 16 residues. V lost 4 bases, J lost 0 bases, and 14 bases lay in between.

The chain joins TRBV29-1 to TRBJ2-7; TRBD2 matches at 12 bases. The CDR3 contains 12 residues. The germline gives CDR1 SQVTM, CDR2 ANQGSEA. Trimming removed 7 bases from V and 7 bases from J; junction bases left unmatched: 5. CDR3 residues: CSAPGLAGEQYF. Written as DNA, the CDR3 is TGCAGCGCCCCTGGACTAGCGGGAGAGCAGTACTTC.

The CDR3 DNA reads as TGTGCCAGCACCAACGCAGCGGGAGAAGAGACCCAGTACTTC. It is translated as CASTNAAGEETQYF. The genes are TRBV6-2 or TRBV6-3 and TRBJ2-5; 8 bases are shared with TRBD2. The germline CDR1 and CDR2 sequences are MNHEY and SVGEGT. V lost 7 bases, J lost 3 bases, and 7 bases stayed unmatched. The CDR3 length is 14 residues.

The rearrangement joins TRBV5-1 to TRBJ1-2; perhaps TRBD1 as D (6 bases). Per the germline V gene, CDR1 is SGHRS and CDR2 is YFSETQ. This CDR3 is 14 amino acids long. The V end lost 5 bases, the J end lost 3 bases, and 14 bases lay between the germline ends. The CDR3 nucleotides are TGCGCCAGCAGATCTACGGACAGCCACTATGGCTACACCTTC. Translating gives CASRSTDSHYGYTF.

This clonotype came up a few times. This sequence joins TRBV7-2 and TRBJ1-1; D might be TRBD1 (6 bases). The CDR3 extends over 14 amino acids. Germline V gene sequence: CDR1 SGHTA, CDR2 FQGNSA. V was clipped by 4 bases and J by 5 bases, with 14 bases between them. CDR3 nucleotides: TGTGCCAGCAGCTCACAGGGTGTCGGGACTGAAGCTTTCTTT. Amino acid sequence: CASSSQGVGTEAFF. The complete variable domain, with remaining parts taken from reference TRBV7-2 and TRBJ1-1, reads GAGVSQSPSNKVTEKGKDVELRCDPISGHTALYWYRQSLGQGLEFLIYFQGNSAPDKSGLPSDRFSAERTGGSVSTLTIQRTQQEDSAVYLCASSSQGVGTEAFFGQGTRLTVV.

This clonotype was seen a few times. The V and J genes are TRBV20-1 and TRBJ2-1; 11 positions agree with TRBD2. V lost 5 bases and J lost 4; bases outside the gene matches: 13. The germline gives CDR1 DFQATT, CDR2 SNEGSKA (reference sequence). This CDR3 is built from 17 residues. DNA for the CDR3: TGCAGTGCTCCGGGACTAGCGGAGGGCAGGGTTTACAATGAGCAGTTCTTC. Protein sequence: CSAPGLAEGRVYNEQFF.

This chain joins TRBV6-6 and TRBJ1-1; 8 bases line up with TRBD1. Germline V gene lookup returns CDR1 MNHNY and CDR2 SVGAGI (reference sequence). V was clipped by 6 bases and J by 4 bases; unmatched bases: 13. The CDR3 consists of 16 residues. CDR3 sequence (DNA): TGTGCCAGCAGCCAAGAGCGGACAGGGTTTACCACTGAAGCTTTCTTT. It specifies CASSQERTGFTTEAFF.

This clonotype is a singleton in its sample. The V call is TRBV5-1, the J call TRBJ2-1; TRBD2 matches 10 bases. The CDR3 covers 13 residues. CDR1 and CDR2 from the germline V gene are SGHRS and YFSETQ. V lost 4 bases, J lost 9 bases, and 4 bases stayed unmatched. The CDR3 is CASSASGSSEQFF. CDR3 nucleotides: TGCGCCAGCAGCGCTAGCGGGAGCAGTGAGCAGTTCTTC.

This clonotype was detected a few times. The V gene is TRBV7-2, the J gene TRBJ2-5; D tentatively reads TRBD1 or TRBD2 (6 bases each). The DNA end lines up better with TRBJ2-7; the J call may be wrong. CDR1 and CDR2 from the germline V gene are SGHTA and FQGNSA. The CDR3 length is 15 residues. The CDR3 DNA reads TGTGCCAGCAGCTCCGGGGGTCAGGGGTTCTACGAGCAGTACTTC. Translated, it gives CASSSGGQGFYEQYF.

The chain couples TRBV2 to TRBJ2-3; D is undetermined. The CDR3 length is 12 residues. The germline V and J ends were trimmed by 4 bases and 4 bases, with 6 bases remaining between them. CDR1 and CDR2 (germline): SNHLY, FYNNEI. The CDR3 is CASSVSADTQYF. The CDR3 nucleotides read TGTGCCAGCAGTGTGAGCGCAGATACGCAGTATTTT.

This clonotype was counted a few times. Here the CDR3 reads CSVEEAGNTGELFF. DNA of the CDR3: TGCAGCGTTGAAGAAGCAGGGAACACCGGGGAGCTGTTTTTT. The rearrangement links TRBV29-1 to TRBJ2-2, with D unclear. There are 14 residues in the CDR3. Trimming pared 0 bases from V and 1 base from J, leaving 6 bases between. The V gene's germline CDR1 is SQVTM and CDR2 ANQGSEA.

CDR3 residues: CASSPHGTSQETQYF. The CDR3 nucleotides are TGTGCCAGCAGCCCGCACGGGACTAGCCAAGAGACCCAGTACTTC. The chain is built from TRBV7-3 and TRBJ2-5; 8 nucleotides align to TRBD2. V was clipped by 5 bases and J by 1 base; unmatched bases: 6. In germline, CDR1 is SGHTA, CDR2 FQGTGA. The CDR3 consists of 15 residues.

The rearrangement uses TRBV20-1 and TRBJ1-1; no clear D. V gave up 0 bases and J gave up 2 bases, with 13 bases separating them. Germline V gene data show CDR1 as DFQATT and CDR2 as SNEGSKA (reference sequence). The CDR3 loop spans 15 amino acids. CDR3 DNA sequence: TGCAGTGCTAGAGACATTGCAGGCCCCAACACTGAAGCTTTCTTT. As protein: CSARDIAGPNTEAFF.

The V and J genes are TRBV12-3 or TRBV12-4 and TRBJ2-7; tentatively, D is TRBD2 (6 bases). The V and J ends lost 6 bases and 3 bases respectively, with 12 bases between them. The length of the CDR3 is 13 residues. The CDR3 DNA is TGTGCCAGCAGCGGGACTTCATTCTACGAGCAGTACTTC. Translating gives CASSGTSFYEQYF.

There are a few counts of this clonotype. This rearrangement joins TRBV11-2 to TRBJ2-4, with 11 bases aligning to TRBD1. CDR3 length: 18 residues. With 4 bases clipped from V and 7 bases from J, the junction kept 15 bases outside the gene matches. The V gene's germline CDR1 is SGHAT and CDR2 FQNNGV. CDR3 sequence reads: CASSSPNLRGTGGNIQYF. The CDR3 bases are TGTGCCAGCAGCTCTCCTAACCTCCGAGGGACAGGGGGGAACATTCAGTACTTC. The variable domain in full, completed from reference TRBV11-2 and TRBJ2-4, reads EAGVAQSPRYKIIEKRQSVAFWCNPISGHATLYWYQQILGQGPKLLIQFQNNGVVDDSQLPKDRFSAERLKGVDSTLKIQPAKLEDSAVYLCASSSPNLRGTGGNIQYFGAGTRLSVL.

This CDR3 is CATSPGATNEKLFF. In DNA form, the CDR3 reads TGTGCCACCAGCCCCGGGGCAACTAATGAAAAACTGTTTTTT. The chain carries TRBV15 and TRBJ1-4; no clear D. This CDR3 comprises 14 residues. CDR1 and CDR2 from the germline V gene are LNHNV and YYDKDF (reference sequence). Trimming shortened V by 5 bases and J by 0 bases, and 7 bases separated the two germline ends.

The chain has TRBV3-1 and TRBJ1-1, with TRBD1 matching over 7 bases. This CDR3 contains 15 residues. Looked up from germline, CDR1 is LGHDT and CDR2 is YNNKEL (reference sequence). V gave up 4 bases and J gave up 0 bases; unmatched junction bases: 5. CDR3: CASSRPGQLNTEAFF. CDR3 in DNA: TGTGCCAGCAGCCGCCCGGGACAGTTGAACACTGAAGCTTTCTTT.

This clonotype has only a few counts. V gene TRBV20-1 combines with J gene TRBJ2-1; possibly TRBD2 for D (5 bases). This CDR3 spans 16 amino acids. In germline, CDR1 is DFQATT, CDR2 SNEGSKA (reference sequence). V was clipped by 5 bases and J by 0 bases, with 17 bases between them. The CDR3 here is CSAHPGGRNSYNEQFF. CDR3 DNA: TGCAGTGCTCACCCGGGCGGGCGGAACTCCTACAATGAGCAGTTCTTC.

The table lists this clonotype with a few counts. This chain uses TRBV4-1 with TRBJ2-1; 10 positions match TRBD1. Trimming took 3 bases from V and 10 from J; bases not matched to a gene: 15. Germline V CDR1 and CDR2: MGHRA, YSYEKL. The CDR3 sequence is 17 residues long. DNA of the CDR3: TGCGCCAGCAGCCACCTGAGCCGGGACAGGGGTTCGCGGGAGCAGTTCTTC. Translated: CASSHLSRDRGSREQFF.

The J gene is TRBJ2-7, the V gene TRBV20-1; TRBD2 is a possible D gene (6 bases). The CDR3 extends over 14 amino acids. Trimming removed 2 bases at V and 6 bases at J, with 17 bases between. The germline V gene encodes CDR1 DFQATT and CDR2 SNEGSKA (reference sequence). The CDR3 DNA follows: TGCAGTGCTAGACACCGGACCGGGACTCCCGAGCAGTACTTC. Protein: CSARHRTGTPEQYF.

This clonotype was seen more than once but under ten times. J is TRBJ2-7 and V is TRBV12-3 or TRBV12-4; 10 bases fit TRBD1. The assigned J gene may be wrong: the sequence end matches TRBJ2-5 better. There are 15 residues in the CDR3. The CDR3 DNA is TGTGCCAGCAGCCTTCGGACAGGGGGGCAAGAGACCCAGTACTTC. It specifies CASSLRTGGQETQYF.

This clonotype has just a few counts. This chain joins TRBV7-9 and TRBJ1-2, with TRBD1 as a possible D gene (6 bases). V shed 5 bases and J shed 4 bases, with 14 bases lying between them. Per germline, CDR1 SEHNR and CDR2 FQNEAQ (reference sequence). The CDR3 is 14 amino acids. For the CDR3, the DNA is TGTGCCAGCAGCCGTGCCGGCAGGGGCTATGGCTACACCTTC. It is translated as CASSRAGRGYGYTF.

Note on this clonotype: One junction end does not reproduce the germline sequence, and a read error may be involved. V is TRBV7-9 and J is TRBJ2-7, with D possibly matching TRBD1 (6 bases). Germline CDR1 is SEHNR and CDR2 is FQNEAQ (reference sequence). The CDR3 runs to 16 residues. The CDR3 DNA follows: TGTGCCAGCAGCTTAGAAATCGGACAGAAAATCTACGCGCAGTACTTC. It specifies CASSLEIGQKIYAQYF.

V and J are TRBV6-5 and TRBJ1-1; D is unclear. Germline CDR1 and CDR2: MNHEY and SVGAGI. Trimming left V 3 bases short and J 1 base short, with 6 bases between. This CDR3 comprises 13 residues. The CDR3 spells CASSYLGNTEAFF. In DNA form, the CDR3 reads TGTGCCAGCAGTTATCTGGGGAACACTGAAGCTTTCTTT.

The rearrangement links TRBV4-3 to TRBJ1-5, with a possible D match to TRBD1 (6 bases). The germline V and J ends were trimmed by 0 bases and 1 base, with 10 bases remaining between them. This CDR3 region has 16 residues. In germline, CDR1 is LGHNA, CDR2 YSLEER. The CDR3 sequence is CASSQDLGASNQPQHF. CDR3 DNA: TGCGCCAGCAGCCAAGATCTGGGGGCGAGCAATCAGCCCCAGCATTTT.